Below, one T cell receptor (beta chain) is given with its context. Using immunoSEQ multiplex PCR, the repertoire was profiled, and TCRdb retains in-frame clones only, with some absent. The data hold about 38,000 clones, with about 90% observed a single time. These data belong to a study of OX40 agonist ivuxolimab in advanced cancers. About the study: Intravenous ivuxolimab was administered to patients every 2 weeks at 0.01 to 10 mg/kg.

The germline V and J ends were trimmed by 3 bases and 3 bases, with 15 bases remaining between them. CDR1 is MNHNS, CDR2 SASEGT, per germline. CDR3 length: 15 residues. The sample here was CD4+ or CD8+ T cells sorted from blood, taken in a trial of the OX40 agonist ivuxolimab. The TCR sequence derives from an adult with an advanced solid tumor such as melanoma, head and neck, liver or kidney cancer. V and J are TRBV6-1 and TRBJ2-7; D tentatively fits TRBD1 or TRBD2 (6 bases each). This CDR3 reads CASSDGGGRVYEQYF. The CDR3 DNA reads as TGTGCCAGCAGTGACGGAGGGGGGCGCGTCTACGAGCAGTACTTC.